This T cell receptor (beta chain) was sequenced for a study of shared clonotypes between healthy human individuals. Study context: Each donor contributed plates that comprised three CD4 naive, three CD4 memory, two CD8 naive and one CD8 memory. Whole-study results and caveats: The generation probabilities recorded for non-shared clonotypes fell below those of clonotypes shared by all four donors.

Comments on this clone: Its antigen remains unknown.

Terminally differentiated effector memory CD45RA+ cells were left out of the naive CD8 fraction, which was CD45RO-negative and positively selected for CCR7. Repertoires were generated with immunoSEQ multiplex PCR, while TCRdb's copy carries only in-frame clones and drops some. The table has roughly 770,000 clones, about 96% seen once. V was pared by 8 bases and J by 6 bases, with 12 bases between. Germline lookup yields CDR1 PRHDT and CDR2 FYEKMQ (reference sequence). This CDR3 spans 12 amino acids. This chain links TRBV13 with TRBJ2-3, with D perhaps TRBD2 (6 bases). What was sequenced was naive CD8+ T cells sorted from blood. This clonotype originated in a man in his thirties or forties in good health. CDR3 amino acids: CASGRGLDTQYF. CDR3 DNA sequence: TGTGCCAGCGGGCGGGGACTGGATACGCAGTATTTT.